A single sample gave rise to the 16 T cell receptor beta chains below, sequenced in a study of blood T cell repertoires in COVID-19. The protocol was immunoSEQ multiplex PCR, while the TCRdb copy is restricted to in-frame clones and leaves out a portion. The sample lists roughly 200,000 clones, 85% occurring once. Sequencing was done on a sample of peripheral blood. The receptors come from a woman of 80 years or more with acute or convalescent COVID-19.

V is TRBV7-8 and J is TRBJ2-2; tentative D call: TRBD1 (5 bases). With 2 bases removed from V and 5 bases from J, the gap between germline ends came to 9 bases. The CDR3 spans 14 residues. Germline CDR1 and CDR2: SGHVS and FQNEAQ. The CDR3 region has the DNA TGTGCCAGCAGCTTACAGGGATCGACCGGGGAGCTGTTTTTT. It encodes CASSLQGSTGELFF.

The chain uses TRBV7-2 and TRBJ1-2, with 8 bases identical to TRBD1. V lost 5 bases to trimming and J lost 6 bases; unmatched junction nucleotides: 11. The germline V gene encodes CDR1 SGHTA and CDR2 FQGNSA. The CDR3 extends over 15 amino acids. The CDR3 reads CASSPSGQGFDGYTF. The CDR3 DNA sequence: TGTGCCAGCAGCCCTTCCGGACAGGGTTTCGATGGCTACACCTTC.

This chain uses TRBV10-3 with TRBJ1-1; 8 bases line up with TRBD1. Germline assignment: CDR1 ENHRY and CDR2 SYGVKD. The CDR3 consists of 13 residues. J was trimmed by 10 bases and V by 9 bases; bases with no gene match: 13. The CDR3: CAISIGQGARAFF. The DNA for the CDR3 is TGTGCCATATCCATAGGGCAGGGGGCGCGAGCTTTCTTT.

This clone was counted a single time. This chain's CDR3 is CASSLTSGSSYEQYF. As DNA, the CDR3 is TGTGCCAGCAGTCTAACTAGCGGCAGCTCCTACGAGCAGTACTTC. The rearrangement links TRBV27 to TRBJ2-7; 8 bases agree with TRBD2. This CDR3 is built from 15 residues. With 5 bases clipped from V and 0 bases from J, the junction kept 6 bases outside the gene matches. CDR1 MNHEY and CDR2 SMNVEV come from the germline V gene (reference sequence).

DNA for the CDR3: TGTGCCAGCAGTTTCCCAGACGGGGGGGGCTACACCTTC. The encoded protein is CASSFPDGGGYTF. The genes are TRBV12-3 or TRBV12-4 and TRBJ1-2; tentative D call: TRBD1 (5 bases). Trimming shortened V by 3 bases and J by 8 bases, and 13 bases separated the two germline ends. CDR3 length: 13 amino acids.

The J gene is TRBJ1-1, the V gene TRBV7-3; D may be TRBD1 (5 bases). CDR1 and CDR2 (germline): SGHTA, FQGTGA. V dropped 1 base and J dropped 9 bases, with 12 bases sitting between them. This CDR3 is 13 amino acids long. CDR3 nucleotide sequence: TGTGCCAGCAGCTTAAGGGACTCGGATCAAGCTTTCTTT. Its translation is CASSLRDSDQAFF.

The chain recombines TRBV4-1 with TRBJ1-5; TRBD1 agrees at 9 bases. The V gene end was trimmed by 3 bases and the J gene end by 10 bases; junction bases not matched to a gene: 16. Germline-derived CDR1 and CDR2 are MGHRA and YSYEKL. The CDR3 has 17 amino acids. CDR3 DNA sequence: TGCGCCAGCAGCCAGCGGGTGACAGGGGGGCCGCTTGGTCCCCAGCATTTT. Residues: CASSQRVTGGPLGPQHF.

The CDR3 DNA is TGTGCCAGCAATAGCGGGCCCCGACGTGAGGAGCAGTACTTC. This encodes CASNSGPRREEQYF. The chain links TRBV9 to TRBJ2-7, with 7 nucleotides matching TRBD2. The CDR3 totals 14 residues. CDR1 and CDR2 from the germline V gene are SGDLS and YYNGEE. J was trimmed by 7 bases and V by 6 bases; bases with no gene match: 13.

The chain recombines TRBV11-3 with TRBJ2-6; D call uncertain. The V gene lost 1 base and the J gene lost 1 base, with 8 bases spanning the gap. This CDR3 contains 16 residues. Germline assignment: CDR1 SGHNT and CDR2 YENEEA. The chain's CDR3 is CASSLGGPSGANVLTF. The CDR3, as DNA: TGTGCCAGCAGCTTAGGAGGCCCTTCTGGGGCCAACGTCCTGACTTTC.

The CDR3 nucleotides read TGTGCCAGCAGTGACGGGGGGGCCTATGGCTACACCTTC. Translated, it gives CASSDGGAYGYTF. This chain connects TRBV12-3 or TRBV12-4 to TRBJ1-2, with D maybe TRBD1 (6 bases). The CDR3 spans 13 residues. Trimming removed 5 bases at V and 4 bases at J, with 11 bases between.

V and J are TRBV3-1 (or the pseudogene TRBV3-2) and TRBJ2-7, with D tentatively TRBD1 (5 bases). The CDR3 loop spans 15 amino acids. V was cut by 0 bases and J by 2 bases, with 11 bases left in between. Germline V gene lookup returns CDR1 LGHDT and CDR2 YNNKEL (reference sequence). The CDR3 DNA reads TGTGCCAGCAGCCAAGATCGGCAGGGCGCCTACGAGCAGTACTTC. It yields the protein CASSQDRQGAYEQYF.

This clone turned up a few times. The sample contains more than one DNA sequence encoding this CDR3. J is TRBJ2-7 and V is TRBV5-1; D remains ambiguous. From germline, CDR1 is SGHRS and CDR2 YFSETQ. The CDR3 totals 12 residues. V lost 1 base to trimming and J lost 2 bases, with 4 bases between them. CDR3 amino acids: CASSLPTYEQYF. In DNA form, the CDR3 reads TGCGCCAGCAGCTTGCCCACCTACGAGCAGTACTTC.

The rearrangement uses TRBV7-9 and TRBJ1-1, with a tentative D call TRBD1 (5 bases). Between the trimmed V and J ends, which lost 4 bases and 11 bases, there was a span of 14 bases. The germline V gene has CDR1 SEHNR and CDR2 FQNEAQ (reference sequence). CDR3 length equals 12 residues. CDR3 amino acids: CASSYLTAPAFF. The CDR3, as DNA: TGTGCCAGCAGCTATTTGACAGCCCCGGCTTTCTTT.

CDR3 nucleotides: TGTGCCAGCAGTTTAGGCAGAGCGGGAGCCTACAATGAGCAGTTCTTC. Amino acids: CASSLGRAGAYNEQFF. This chain links TRBV28 with TRBJ2-1, with TRBD2 identical over 8 bases. Trimming removed 2 bases from V and 2 bases from J; junction bases left unmatched: 5. This CDR3 region has 16 residues. Looked up from germline, CDR1 is MDHEN and CDR2 is SYDVKM.

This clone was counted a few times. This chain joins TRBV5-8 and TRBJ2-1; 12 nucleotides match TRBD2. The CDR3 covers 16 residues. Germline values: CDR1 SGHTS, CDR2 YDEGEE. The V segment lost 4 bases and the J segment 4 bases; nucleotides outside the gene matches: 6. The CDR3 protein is CASSRLAGVGYNEQFF. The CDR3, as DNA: TGTGCCAGCAGCCGACTAGCGGGAGTAGGGTACAATGAGCAGTTCTTC.

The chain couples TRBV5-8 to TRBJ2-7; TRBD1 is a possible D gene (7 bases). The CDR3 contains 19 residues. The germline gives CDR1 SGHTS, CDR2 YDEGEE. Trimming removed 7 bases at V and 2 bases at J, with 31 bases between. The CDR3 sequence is CASGEWRGREAGYTYEQYF. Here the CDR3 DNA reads TGTGCCAGCGGCGAATGGAGGGGGCGAGAGGCGGGATATACCTACGAGCAGTACTTC. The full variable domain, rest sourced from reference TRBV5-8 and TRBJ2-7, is EAGVTQSPTHLIKTRGQQATLRCSPISGHTSVYWYQQALGLGLQFLLWYDEGEERNRGNFPPRFSGRQFPNYSSELNVNALELEDSALYLCASGEWRGREAGYTYEQYFGPGTRLTVT.